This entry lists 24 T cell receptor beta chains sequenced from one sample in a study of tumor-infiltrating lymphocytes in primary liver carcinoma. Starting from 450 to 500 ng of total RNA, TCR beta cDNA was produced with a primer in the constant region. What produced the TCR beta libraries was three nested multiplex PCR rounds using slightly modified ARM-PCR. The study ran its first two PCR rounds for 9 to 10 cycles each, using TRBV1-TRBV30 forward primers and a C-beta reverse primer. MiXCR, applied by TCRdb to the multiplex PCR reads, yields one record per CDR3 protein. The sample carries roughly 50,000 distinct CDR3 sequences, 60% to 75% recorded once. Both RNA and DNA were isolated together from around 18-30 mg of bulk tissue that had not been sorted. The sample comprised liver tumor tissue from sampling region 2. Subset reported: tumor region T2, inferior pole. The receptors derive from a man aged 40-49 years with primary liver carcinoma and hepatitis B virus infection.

The CDR3 region is CASSDSEQGNTGELFF. The CDR3 DNA reads TGTGCCAGCAGTGACTCGGAGCAGGGGAACACCGGGGAGCTGTTTTTT. The V and J genes are TRBV6-4 and TRBJ2-2; D may be TRBD1 (5 bases). There are 16 residues in the CDR3. The V gene lost 0 bases and the J gene lost 1 base, with 9 bases spanning the gap. Germline V gene sequence: CDR1 MRHNA, CDR2 SNTAGT.

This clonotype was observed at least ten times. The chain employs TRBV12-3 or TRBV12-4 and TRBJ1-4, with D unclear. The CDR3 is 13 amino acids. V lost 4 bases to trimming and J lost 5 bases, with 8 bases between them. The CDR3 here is CASSSSQNEKLFF. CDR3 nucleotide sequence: TGTGCCAGCAGTTCCAGCCAAAATGAAAAACTGTTTTTT.

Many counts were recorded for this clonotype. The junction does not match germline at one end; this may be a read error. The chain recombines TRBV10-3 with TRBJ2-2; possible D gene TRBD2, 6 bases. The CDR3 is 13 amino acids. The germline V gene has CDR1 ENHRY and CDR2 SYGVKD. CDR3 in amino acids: CAISPTEGGELSF. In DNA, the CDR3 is TGTGCCATCAGCCCGACGGAGGGCGGGGAGCTGTCTTTT.

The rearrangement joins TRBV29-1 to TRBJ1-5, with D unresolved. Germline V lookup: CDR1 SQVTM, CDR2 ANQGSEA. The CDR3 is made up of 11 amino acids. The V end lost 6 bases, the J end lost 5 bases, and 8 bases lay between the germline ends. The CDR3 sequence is CSVCCDQPQHF. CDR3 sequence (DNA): TGCAGCGTATGCTGTGATCAGCCCCAGCATTTT.

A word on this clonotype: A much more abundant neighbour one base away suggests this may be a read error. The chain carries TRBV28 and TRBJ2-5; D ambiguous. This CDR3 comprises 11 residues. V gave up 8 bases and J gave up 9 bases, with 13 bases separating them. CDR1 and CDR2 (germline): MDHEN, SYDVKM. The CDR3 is CASCLKLAQYF. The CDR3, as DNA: TGTGCCAGCTGCCTGAAACTGGCCCAGTACTTC.

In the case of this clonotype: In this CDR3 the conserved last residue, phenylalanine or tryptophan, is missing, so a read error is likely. The CDR3 loop is CAISEAGSFYNEQFL. The DNA for the CDR3 is TGTGCCATCAGTGAGGCTGGTAGCTTCTACAATGAGCAGTTCTTA. J is TRBJ2-1 and V is TRBV10-3; D gene unclear. V was pared by 2 bases and J by 3 bases, with 11 bases between. The CDR3 is 15 amino acids. The V gene's germline CDR1 is ENHRY and CDR2 SYGVKD.

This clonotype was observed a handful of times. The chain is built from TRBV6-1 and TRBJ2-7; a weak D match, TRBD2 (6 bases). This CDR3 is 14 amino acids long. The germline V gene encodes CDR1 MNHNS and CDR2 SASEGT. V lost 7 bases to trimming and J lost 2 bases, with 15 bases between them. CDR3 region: CASKGAGLPYEQYF. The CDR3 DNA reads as TGTGCCAGCAAGGGCGCGGGATTACCCTACGAGCAGTACTTC.

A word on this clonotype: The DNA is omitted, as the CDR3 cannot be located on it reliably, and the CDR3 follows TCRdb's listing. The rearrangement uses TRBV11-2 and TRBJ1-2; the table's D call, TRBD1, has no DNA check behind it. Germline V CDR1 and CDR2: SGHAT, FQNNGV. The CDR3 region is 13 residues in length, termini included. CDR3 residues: CASSLEGDYGCTF.

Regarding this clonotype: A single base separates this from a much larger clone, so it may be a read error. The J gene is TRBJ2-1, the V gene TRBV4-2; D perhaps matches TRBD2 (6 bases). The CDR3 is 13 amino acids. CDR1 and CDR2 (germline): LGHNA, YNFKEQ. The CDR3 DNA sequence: TGTGCCGGCAGCCAAGATCGGGGGAATGGGCAGTTCTTC. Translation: CAGSQDRGNGQFF.

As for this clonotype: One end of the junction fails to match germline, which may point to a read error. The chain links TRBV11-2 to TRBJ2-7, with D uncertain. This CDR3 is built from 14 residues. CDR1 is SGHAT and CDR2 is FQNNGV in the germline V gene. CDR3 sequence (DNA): TGTGCCAGCACCTTAACCGACGGAGCCTACGAGGAGCACTTC. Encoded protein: CASTLTDGAYEEHF.

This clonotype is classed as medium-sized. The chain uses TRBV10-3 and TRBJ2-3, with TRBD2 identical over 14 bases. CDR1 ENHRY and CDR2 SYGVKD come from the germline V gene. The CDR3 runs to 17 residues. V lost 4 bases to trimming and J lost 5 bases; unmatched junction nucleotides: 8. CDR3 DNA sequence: TGTGCCATCAGTGGTTCTTCCGGGACTAGCGGGAGAGATACGCAGTATTTT. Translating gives CAISGSSGTSGRDTQYF.

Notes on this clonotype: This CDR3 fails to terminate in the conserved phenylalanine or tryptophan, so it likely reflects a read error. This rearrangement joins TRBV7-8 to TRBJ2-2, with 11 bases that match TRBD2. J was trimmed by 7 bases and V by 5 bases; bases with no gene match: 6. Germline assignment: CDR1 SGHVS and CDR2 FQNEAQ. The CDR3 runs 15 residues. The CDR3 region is CASSDGLAGIGELFS. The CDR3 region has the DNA TGTGCCAGCAGCGACGGACTAGCGGGTATCGGGGAGCTGTTTTCT.

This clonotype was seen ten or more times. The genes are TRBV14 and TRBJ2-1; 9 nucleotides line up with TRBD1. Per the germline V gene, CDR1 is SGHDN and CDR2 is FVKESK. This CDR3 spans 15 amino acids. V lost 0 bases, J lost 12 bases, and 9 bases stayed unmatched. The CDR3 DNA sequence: TGTGCCAGCAGCCAAGACCCGGGACAGGGTATTGGGCAGTTCTTC. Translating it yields CASSQDPGQGIGQFF. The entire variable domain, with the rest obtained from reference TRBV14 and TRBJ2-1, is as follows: EAGVTQFPSHSVIEKGQTVTLRCDPISGHDNLYWYRRVMGKEIKFLLHFVKESKQDESGMPNNRFLAERTGGTYSTLKVQPAELEDSGVYFCASSQDPGQGIGQFFGPGTRLTVL.

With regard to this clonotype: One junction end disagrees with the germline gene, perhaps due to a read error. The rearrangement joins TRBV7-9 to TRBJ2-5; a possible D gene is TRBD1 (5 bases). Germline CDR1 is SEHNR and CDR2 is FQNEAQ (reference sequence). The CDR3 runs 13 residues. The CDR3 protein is CASGFRREETQYF. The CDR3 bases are TGTGCCAGCGGCTTCCGCAGGGAAGAGACCCAGTACTTC. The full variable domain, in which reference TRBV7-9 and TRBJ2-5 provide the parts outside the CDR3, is DTGVSQNPRHKITKRGQNVTFRCDPISEHNRLYWYRQTLGQGPEFLTYFQNEAQLEKSRLLSDRFSAERPKGSFSTLEIQRTEQGDSAMYLCASGFRREETQYFGPGTRLLVL.

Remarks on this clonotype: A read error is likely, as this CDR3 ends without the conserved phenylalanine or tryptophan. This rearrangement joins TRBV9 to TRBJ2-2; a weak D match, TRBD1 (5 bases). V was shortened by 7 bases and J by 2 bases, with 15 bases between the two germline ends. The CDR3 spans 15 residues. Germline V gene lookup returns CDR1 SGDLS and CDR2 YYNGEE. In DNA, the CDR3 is TGTGCCAGCGGGTGTCCACAGGACAACACCGGGGAGCTGTTTTCT. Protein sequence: CASGCPQDNTGELFS.

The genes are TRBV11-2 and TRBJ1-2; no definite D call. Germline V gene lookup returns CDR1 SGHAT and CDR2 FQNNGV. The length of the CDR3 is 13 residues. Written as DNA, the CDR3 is TGTGATAGCAGCTTAGATGGGAACTATGGCTACACCTTC. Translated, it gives CDSSLDGNYGYTF.

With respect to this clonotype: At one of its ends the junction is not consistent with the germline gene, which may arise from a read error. CDR3 nucleotide sequence: TGTACCAGCAGCCCCCCGATTAGCGGCAGCACAGATACGCAGTACTTT. Its protein is CTSSPPISGSTDTQYF. The rearrangement links TRBV11-2 to TRBJ2-3; TRBD2 is a possible D gene (6 bases). The CDR3 spans 16 residues. Germline V gene sequence: CDR1 SGHAT, CDR2 FQNNGV. The full variable domain, completed using reference TRBV11-2 and TRBJ2-3, is EAGVAQSPRYKIIEKRQSVAFWCNPISGHATLYWYQQILGQGPKLLIQFQNNGVVDDSQLPKDRFSAERLKGVDSTLKIQPAKLEDSAVYLCTSSPPISGSTDTQYFGPGTRLTVL.

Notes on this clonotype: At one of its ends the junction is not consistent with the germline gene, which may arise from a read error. CDR3 amino acids: CASCQELAGSYEQYF. Here the CDR3 DNA reads TGTGCCAGCTGCCAAGAGTTAGCGGGATCCTACGAGCAGTACTTC. The rearrangement uses TRBV4-1 and TRBJ2-7; 8 bases agree with TRBD2. The germline gives CDR1 MGHRA, CDR2 YSYEKL. The CDR3 runs to 15 residues.

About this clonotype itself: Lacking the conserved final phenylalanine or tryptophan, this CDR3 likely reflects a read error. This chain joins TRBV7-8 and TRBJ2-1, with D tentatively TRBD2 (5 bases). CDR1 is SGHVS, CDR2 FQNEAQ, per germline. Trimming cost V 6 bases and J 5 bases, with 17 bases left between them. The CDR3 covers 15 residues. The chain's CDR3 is CASSSTLGVDNEQFV. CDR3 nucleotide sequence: TGTGCCAGCAGTTCCACTCTGGGAGTCGACAATGAGCAGTTCGTC.

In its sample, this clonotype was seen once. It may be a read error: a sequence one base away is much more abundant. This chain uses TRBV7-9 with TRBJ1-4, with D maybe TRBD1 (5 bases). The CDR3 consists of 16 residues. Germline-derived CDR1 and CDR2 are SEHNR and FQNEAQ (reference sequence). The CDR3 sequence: CASSLGGTATNEKLLF. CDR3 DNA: TGTGCCAGCAGCCTTGGGGGGACTGCAACTAATGAAAAACTGCTTTTT.

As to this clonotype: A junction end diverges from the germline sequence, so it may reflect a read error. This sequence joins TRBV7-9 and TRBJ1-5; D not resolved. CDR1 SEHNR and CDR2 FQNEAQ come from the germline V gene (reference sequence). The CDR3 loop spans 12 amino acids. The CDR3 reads CAGSHSNQSQHF. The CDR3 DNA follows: TGTGCCGGCAGTCATAGCAATCAGTCCCAGCATTTT.

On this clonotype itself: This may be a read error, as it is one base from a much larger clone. The CDR3 region is CASTHPVEGKTFNPYEQYF. CDR3 DNA: TGTGCCAGCACCCATCCCGTGGAGGGCAAAACGTTCAACCCCTACGAGCAGTACTTC. The rearrangement links TRBV7-9 to TRBJ2-7; D possibly corresponds to TRBD2 (6 bases). This CDR3 is 19 amino acids long. V was trimmed by 7 bases and J by 2 bases, leaving 30 bases between them. CDR1 and CDR2 from the germline V gene are SEHNR and FQNEAQ (reference sequence).

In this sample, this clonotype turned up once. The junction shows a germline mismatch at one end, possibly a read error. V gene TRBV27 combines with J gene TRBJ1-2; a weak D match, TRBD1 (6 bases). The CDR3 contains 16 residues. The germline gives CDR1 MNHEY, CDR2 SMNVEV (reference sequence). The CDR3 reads CATSLKVVQGVYGYTF. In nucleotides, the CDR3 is TGTGCCACCAGTTTAAAGGTCGTACAGGGAGTCTATGGCTATACCTTC.

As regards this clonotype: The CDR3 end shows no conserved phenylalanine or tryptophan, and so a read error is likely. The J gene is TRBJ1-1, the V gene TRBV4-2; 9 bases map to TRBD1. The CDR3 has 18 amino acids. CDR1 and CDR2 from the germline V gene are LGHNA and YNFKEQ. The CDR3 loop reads CAISTHQDRGIFNTEAFC. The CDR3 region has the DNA TGTGCCATCAGCACTCACCAGGACAGGGGAATTTTCAACACTGAAGCTTTCTGT.